This T cell receptor (beta chain) appears in the sequencing data of a study of blood T cell repertoires in COVID-19. About the research overall: The origin of the acute and convalescent COVID-19 samples was the United States, Italy and Spain. T cells, B-cell-depleted T cells, or PBMCs provided the cDNA or gDNA that served as material.

Germline V CDR1 and CDR2: SGHNT, YYREEE (reference sequence). The CDR3 length is 16 residues. V shed 4 bases and J shed 2 bases, with 15 bases lying between them. Original methodology: Estimation of nucleated cell counts relied on the amplification of reference gene primers. The protocol was immunoSEQ multiplex PCR, while the TCRdb copy is restricted to in-frame clones and leaves out a portion. V and J calls and clone size come straight from that table; D and trimming were deduced from the DNA. The sample records roughly 80,000 clones, more than 60% being singletons. The sample comprised peripheral blood. V gene TRBV5-4 combines with J gene TRBJ2-2; D is possibly TRBD2 (7 bases). The source of this sequence is a human donor in a cohort sampled during active COVID-19. The CDR3 bases are TGTGCCAGCAGCCCTCTAGGCGGGGGCAACACCGGGGAGCTGTTTTTT. This sequence encodes CASSPLGGGNTGELFF. Supplemented by reference TRBV5-4 and TRBJ2-2, the full variable domain reads ETGVTQSPTHLIKTRGQQVTLRCSSQSGHNTVSWYQQALGQGPQFIFQYYREEENGRGNFPPRFSGLQFPNYSSELNVNALELDDSALYLCASSPLGGGNTGELFFGEGSRLTVL.